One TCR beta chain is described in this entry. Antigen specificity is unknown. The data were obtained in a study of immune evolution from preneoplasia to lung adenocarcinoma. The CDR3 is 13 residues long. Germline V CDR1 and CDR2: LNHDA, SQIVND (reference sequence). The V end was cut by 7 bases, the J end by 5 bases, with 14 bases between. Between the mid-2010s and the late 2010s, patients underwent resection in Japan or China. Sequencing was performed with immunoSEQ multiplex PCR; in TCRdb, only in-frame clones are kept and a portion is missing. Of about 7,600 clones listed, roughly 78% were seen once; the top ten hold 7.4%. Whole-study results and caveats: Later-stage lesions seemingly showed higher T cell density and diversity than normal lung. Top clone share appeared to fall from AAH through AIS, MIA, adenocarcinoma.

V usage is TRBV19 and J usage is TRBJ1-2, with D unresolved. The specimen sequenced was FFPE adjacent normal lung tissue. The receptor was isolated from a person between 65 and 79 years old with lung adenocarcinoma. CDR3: CASTSRERYGYTF. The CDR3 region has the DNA TGTGCCAGTACCTCAAGGGAGAGGTATGGCTACACCTTC.